This TCR beta chain was observed in a study of blood T cell repertoires in COVID-19. Study information: The United States, Italy and Spain were the sources of the acute and convalescent COVID-19 samples. PBMCs, B-cell-depleted T cells, or T cells were the source of the cDNA or gDNA that made up the material.

Under the authors' procedure: Amplifying reference gene primers gave estimates of nucleated cell counts. The repertoire was sequenced with immunoSEQ multiplex PCR; TCRdb's copy has only in-frame clones and lacks some. Clonal size and the V and J genes are those of that table, whereas D and trimming came from the DNA. The table records 61,000 or so clones, more than 60% of them present only once. Germline V gives CDR1 MNHEY, CDR2 SVGAGI. CDR3 length: 14 amino acids. Trimming took 6 bases from V and 5 from J, leaving 16 bases between them. The specimen was peripheral blood. This chain uses TRBV6-5 with TRBJ2-5, with D possibly matching TRBD1 (8 bases). The sequence derives from a woman between 65 and 79 years old with acute or convalescent COVID-19. The CDR3 DNA follows: TGTGCCAGCAGCAGACCACAGGGGGGGGAGACCCAGTACTTC. Translation gives CASSRPQGGETQYF.